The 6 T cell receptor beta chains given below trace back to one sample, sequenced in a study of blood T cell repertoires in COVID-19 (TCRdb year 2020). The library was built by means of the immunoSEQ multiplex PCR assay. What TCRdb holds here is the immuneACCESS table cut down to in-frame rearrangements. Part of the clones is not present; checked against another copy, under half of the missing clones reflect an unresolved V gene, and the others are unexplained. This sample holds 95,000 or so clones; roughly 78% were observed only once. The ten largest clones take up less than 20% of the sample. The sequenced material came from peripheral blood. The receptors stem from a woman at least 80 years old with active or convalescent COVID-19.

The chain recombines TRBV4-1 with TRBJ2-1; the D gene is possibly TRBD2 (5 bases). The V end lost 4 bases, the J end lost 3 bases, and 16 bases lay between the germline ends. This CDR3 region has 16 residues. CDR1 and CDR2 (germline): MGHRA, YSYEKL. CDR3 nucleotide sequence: TGCGCCAGCAGCCCGAAGGAGAGGGTAATCTACAATGAGCAGTTCTTC. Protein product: CASSPKERVIYNEQFF.

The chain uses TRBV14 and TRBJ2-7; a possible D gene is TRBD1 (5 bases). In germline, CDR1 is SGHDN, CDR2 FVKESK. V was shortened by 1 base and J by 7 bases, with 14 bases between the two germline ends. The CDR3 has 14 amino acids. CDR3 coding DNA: TGTGCCAGCAGCCAAGGACAGAGGCTGGTGGAGCAGTACTTC. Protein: CASSQGQRLVEQYF.

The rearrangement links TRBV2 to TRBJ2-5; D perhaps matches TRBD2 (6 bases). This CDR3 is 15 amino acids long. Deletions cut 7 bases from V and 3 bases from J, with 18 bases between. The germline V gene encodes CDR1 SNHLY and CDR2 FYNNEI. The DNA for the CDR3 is TGTGCCAGCAAGGAGGGTAGATGGGGGAAAGAGACCCAGTACTTC. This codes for CASKEGRWGKETQYF. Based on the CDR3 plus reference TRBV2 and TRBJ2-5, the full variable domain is EPEVTQTPSHQVTQMGQEVILRCVPISNHLYFYWYRQILGQKVEFLVSFYNNEISEKSEIFDDQFSVERPDGSNFTLKIRSTKLEDSAMYFCASKEGRWGKETQYFGPGTRLLVL.

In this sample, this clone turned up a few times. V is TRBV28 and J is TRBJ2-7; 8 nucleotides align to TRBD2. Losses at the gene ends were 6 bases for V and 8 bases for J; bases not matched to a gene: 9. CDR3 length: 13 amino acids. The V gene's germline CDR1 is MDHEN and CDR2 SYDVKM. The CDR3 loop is CASRTGGPSQQYF. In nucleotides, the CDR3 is TGTGCCAGCAGGACGGGAGGGCCGAGTCAGCAGTACTTC.

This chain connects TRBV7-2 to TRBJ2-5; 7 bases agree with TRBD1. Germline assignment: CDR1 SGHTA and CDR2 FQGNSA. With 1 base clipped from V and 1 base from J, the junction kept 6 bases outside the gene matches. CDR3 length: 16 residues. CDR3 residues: CASSLGGQLIQETQYF. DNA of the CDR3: TGTGCCAGCAGCTTAGGGGGACAGCTGATCCAAGAGACCCAGTACTTC.

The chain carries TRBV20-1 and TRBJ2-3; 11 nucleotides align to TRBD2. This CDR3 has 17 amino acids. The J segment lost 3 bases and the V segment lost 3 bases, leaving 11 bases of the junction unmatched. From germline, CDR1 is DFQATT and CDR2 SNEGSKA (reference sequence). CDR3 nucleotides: TGCAGTGCTAGTTTCCCCCATAGCGGGAGGGCAACAGATACGCAGTATTTT. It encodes CSASFPHSGRATDTQYF.